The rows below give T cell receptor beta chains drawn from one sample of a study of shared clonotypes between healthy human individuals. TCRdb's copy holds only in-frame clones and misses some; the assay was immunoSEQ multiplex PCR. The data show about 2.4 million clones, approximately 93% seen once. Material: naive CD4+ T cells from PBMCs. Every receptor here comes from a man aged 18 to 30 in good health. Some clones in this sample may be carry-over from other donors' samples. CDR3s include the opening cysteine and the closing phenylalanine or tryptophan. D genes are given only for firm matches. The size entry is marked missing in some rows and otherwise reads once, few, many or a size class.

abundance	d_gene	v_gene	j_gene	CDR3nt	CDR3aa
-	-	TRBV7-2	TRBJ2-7	TGTGCCAGCAGTAACACCCCCGGGCCATCCTACGAGCAGTACTTC	CASSNTPGPSYEQYF
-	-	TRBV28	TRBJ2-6	TGTGCCAGCAGTTTTTTACGGATCTCTGGGGCCAACGTCCTGACTTTC	CASSFLRISGANVLTF
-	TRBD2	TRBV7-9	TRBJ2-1	TGTGCCTGCAAGCTAGCGGGAGACAATGAGCAGTTCTTC	CACKLAGDNEQFF
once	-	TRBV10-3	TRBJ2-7	TGTGCCATCAGTGAGGGTCGAGGGGGAGGGGGCGAGCAGTACTTC	CAISEGRGGGGEQYF
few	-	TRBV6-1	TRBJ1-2	TGTGCCAGCAGCCCGGGCAGGGACTATGGCTACACCTTC	CASSPGRDYGYTF
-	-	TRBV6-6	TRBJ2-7	TGTGCCAGCACAGCGGACCTCTACGAGCAGTACTTC	CASTADLYEQYF
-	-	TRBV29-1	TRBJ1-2	TGCAGCGTTGGCGGGGGTAACTATGGCTACACCTTC	CSVGGGNYGYTF
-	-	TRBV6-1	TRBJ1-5	TGTGCCAGCAGTCCGACAGGCATCGGCAATCAGCCCCAGCATTTT	CASSPTGIGNQPQHF
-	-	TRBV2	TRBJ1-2	TGTGCCAGCCGTCAGGGGATCGGTAGCGGCTACACCTTC	CASRQGIGSGYTF
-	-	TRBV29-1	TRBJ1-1	TGCAGCGTTGAAGGGCGACTGAACACTGAAGCTTTCTTT	CSVEGRLNTEAFF
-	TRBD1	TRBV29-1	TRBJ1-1	TGCAGCGTTAGTCTGAGGGGGCCTGTTGAAGCTTTCTTT	CSVSLRGPVEAFF
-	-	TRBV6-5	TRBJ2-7	TGTGCCAGCAGTTGGGGGGGACAGTCCTACGAGCAGTACTTC	CASSWGGQSYEQYF
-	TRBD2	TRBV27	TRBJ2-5	TGTGCCAGCAGTTTATTAGCCCCTCGGACTAGCGGGATCGGAGAGACCCAGTACTTC	CASSLLAPRTSGIGETQYF
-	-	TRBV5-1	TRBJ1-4	TGCGCCAGCAGCGCGGACGGTCCCCCGCTTGGAAAACTGTTTTTT	CASSADGPPLGKLFF
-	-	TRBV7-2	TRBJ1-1	TGTGCCAGCAGCGGTCCCGGGATTGAAGCTTTCTTT	CASSGPGIEAFF
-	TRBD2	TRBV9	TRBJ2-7	TGTGCCAGCAGCCAAGGGGGGCTAGCGGGAGCGGTGAGGGACGAGCAGTACTTC	CASSQGGLAGAVRDEQYF
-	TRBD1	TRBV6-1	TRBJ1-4	TGTGCCAGCAGAACAGGGGCGCCTAATGAAAAACTGTTTTTT	CASRTGAPNEKLFF
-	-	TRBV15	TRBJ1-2	TGTGCCACCAGCAGAGATATGGACCTTGGGGGCTACACCTTC	CATSRDMDLGGYTF
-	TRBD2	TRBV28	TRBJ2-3	TGTGCCAGCAGTCCCCACCCCCCCCCTACTAGCGGAGGGGCCGATACGCAGTATTTT	CASSPHPPPTSGGADTQYF
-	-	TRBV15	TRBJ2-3	TGTGCCACCAGCAGGGATAGGGCGGATACGCAGTATTTT	CATSRDRADTQYF
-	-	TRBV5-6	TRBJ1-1	TGTGCCAGCAGCTTGAAGACACTGAACACTGAAGCTTTCTTT	CASSLKTLNTEAFF
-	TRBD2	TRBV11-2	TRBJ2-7	TGTGCCAGCAGCCCTCGACTAGCGGGAGGGTGGAGCTCCTACGAGCAGTACTTC	CASSPRLAGGWSSYEQYF
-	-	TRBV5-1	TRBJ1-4	TGCGCCAGCAGCCAAACTGCAACTAATGAAAAACTGTTTTTT	CASSQTATNEKLFF
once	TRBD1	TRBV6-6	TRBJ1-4	TGTGCCAGCAGCCCCGGGACAGGGGGCGCGGGAAAACTGTTTTTT	CASSPGTGGAGKLFF
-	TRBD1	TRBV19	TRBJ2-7	TGTGCCAGTAGCCCTCGGGGACAGGGCTACGAGCAGTACTTC	CASSPRGQGYEQYF
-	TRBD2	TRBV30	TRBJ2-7	TGTGCCTTAGAAGTGGGTGGAATAGCGGGATTGCTTTACGAGCAGTACTTC	CALEVGGIAGLLYEQYF
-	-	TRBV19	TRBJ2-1	TGTGCCAGTAGTATGGGGGGCGCTTACAATGAGCAGTTCTTC	CASSMGGAYNEQFF
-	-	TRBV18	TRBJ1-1	TGTGCCAGCTCACCAGGGCAGGGGCAGAACACTGAAGCTTTCTTT	CASSPGQGQNTEAFF
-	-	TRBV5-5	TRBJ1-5	TGTGCCAGCAGCTTGGGCCACTATAGCAATCAGCCCCAGCATTTT	CASSLGHYSNQPQHF
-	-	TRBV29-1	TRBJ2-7	TGCAGCGTTGTTCTAAGTTCCTCCTACGAGCAGTACTTC	CSVVLSSSYEQYF
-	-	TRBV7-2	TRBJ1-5	TGTGCCAGCAGCTTAAATTTTGGCGGGAAGGGAAATCAGCCCCAGCATTTT	CASSLNFGGKGNQPQHF
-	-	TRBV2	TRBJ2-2	TGTGCCAGCAGTAGACCCGGGGAGCTGTTTTTT	CASSRPGELFF